This T cell receptor beta chain was recorded in a study of T cells in Graves' hyperthyroidism and ophthalmopathy. Diagnosis relied on clinical symptoms, serum thyroxine and TRAb, thyroid ultrasound and orbital computed tomography. Details on this clonotype: An end of the junction differs from the germline gene, which may be a read error.

It was RNA transcripts that yielded the amplified TCR beta CDR3 regions. The HTBI set primed first-round TCR CDR3 RT-PCR. TCRdb reanalysed the multiplex PCR reads using MiXCR and keeps one entry per CDR3 protein. This sample has 800,000 or so distinct CDR3 sequences; 38% occur once, and the top ten carry 7.5% to 9.5%. The clonotype comes from a man aged 18 to 30 with Graves' hyperthyroidism. Sequenced material: blood.

CDR3 in DNA: TGTGCCAACAGTTTAACCGCTCCCGCAGACAGACTACCAAACTATGGCTACACCTTC. Encoded protein: CANSLTAPADRLPNYGYTF. This chain connects TRBV25-1 to TRBJ1-2, with D possibly TRBD1 on 5 matching bases. The CDR3 is 19 residues long. Germline CDR1 is MGHDK and CDR2 is SYGVNS.